This T cell receptor (beta chain) was identified in a study of blood T cell repertoires in COVID-19. Only one count was recorded for this clone. Profiling relied on immunoSEQ multiplex PCR, and the TCRdb table lists in-frame clones only, not all of them. The data contain approximately 27,000 clones, around 86% of them singletons. The CDR3 runs to 20 residues. Germline values: CDR1 LGHDT, CDR2 YNNKEL (reference sequence). The trim removed 4 bases at V and 0 bases at J, leaving 12 bases unmatched. This sequence was found in a man aged 65 to 79 with acute or convalescent COVID-19. The rearrangement links TRBV3-1 (or the pseudogene TRBV3-2) to TRBJ2-5; TRBD2 matches 15 bases. The material sequenced was peripheral blood. As DNA, the CDR3 is TGTGCCAGCAGCCTCGTCCCGGGACTAGCGGGGGGCGGGTACCAAGAGACCCAGTACTTC. Residues: CASSLVPGLAGGGYQETQYF.